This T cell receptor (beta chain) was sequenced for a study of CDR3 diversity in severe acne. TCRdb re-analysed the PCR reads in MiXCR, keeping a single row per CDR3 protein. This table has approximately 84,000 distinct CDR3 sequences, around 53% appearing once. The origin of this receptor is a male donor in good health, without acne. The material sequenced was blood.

CDR3 in amino acids: CASRNGLTSGNTIYF. CDR3 in DNA: TGTGCCAGTAGGAACGGACTTACCTCTGGAAACACCATATATTTT. The J gene is TRBJ1-3, the V gene TRBV19; D gene unclear. The CDR3 length is 15 residues. The V and J ends lost 6 bases and 0 bases respectively, with 12 bases between them. Germline CDR1 is LNHDA and CDR2 is SQIVND (reference sequence). Drawing the rest from reference TRBV19 and TRBJ1-3, the complete variable domain is DGGITQSPKYLFRKEGQNVTLSCEQNLNHDAMYWYRQDPGQGLRLIYYSQIVNDFQKGDIAEGYSVSREKKESFPLTVTSAQKNPTAFYLCASRNGLTSGNTIYFGEGSWLTVV.